This T cell receptor beta chain is drawn from a study of PD-L1 blockade in urothelial cancer. Documented time point: pretreatment peripheral blood. Assay used: immunoSEQ multiplex PCR; TCRdb lists only in-frame clones, some missing. The sample holds about 43,000 clones, about 84% seen once. With 1 base clipped from V and 3 bases from J, the junction kept 3 bases outside the gene matches. This CDR3 is 15 amino acids long. Germline values: CDR1 SNHLY, CDR2 FYNNEI. The clonotype was recovered from a man in his sixties with urothelial cancer. The sequences come from PBMCs, collected around atezolizumab (anti-PD-L1) treatment. The chain uses TRBV2 and TRBJ2-5, with 9 bases fitting TRBD2. The CDR3 sequence: CASSEGAGGKETQYF. In DNA, the CDR3 is TGTGCCAGCAGTGAAGGGGCGGGGGGGAAAGAGACCCAGTACTTC.